Below are 12 T cell receptor beta chains sequenced from a single sample in a study of blood T cell repertoires in COVID-19. Sequenced by immunoSEQ multiplex PCR; TCRdb stores in-frame clones only, minus some. The table has 250,000 to 350,000 clones, around 90% seen once. The sample consisted of PBMCs or T cells enriched from blood (not recorded which). The receptors were gathered from a woman aged 18-29 years with acute COVID-19.

This chain joins TRBV28 and TRBJ1-2; D may be TRBD1 (5 bases). Germline values: CDR1 MDHEN, CDR2 SYDVKM. This CDR3 comprises 14 residues. V lost 5 bases and J lost 4, with 14 bases in between. The CDR3 loop is CASSLSTEFYGYTF. The DNA of the CDR3 is TGTGCCAGCAGTCTCTCGACAGAATTCTATGGCTACACCTTC.

Written as DNA, the CDR3 is TGTGCCAGCAGCTTGGGGAGTGGGAGGGTGGCAGAAGCCTACGAGCAGTACTTC. It is translated as CASSLGSGRVAEAYEQYF. V and J are TRBV7-6 and TRBJ2-7; 7 bases agree with TRBD2. This CDR3 contains 18 residues. The ends lost 3 bases at V and 2 bases at J; junction bases unmatched: 16. Germline values: CDR1 SGHVS, CDR2 FNYEAQ.

The V call is TRBV2, the J call TRBJ1-4; TRBD1 aligns across 7 bases. The CDR3 extends over 12 amino acids. Germline loops: CDR1 SNHLY, CDR2 FYNNEI. Unmatched junction bases numbered 3, after V lost 6 bases and J lost 8 bases. The CDR3 DNA is TGTGCCAGCAGACAGGGGCCCGAAAAACTGTTTTTT. This codes for CASRQGPEKLFF.

The chain links TRBV12-1 to TRBJ2-1; the listed D gene, TRBD2, was not tested against the DNA. TRBV12-1 is marked as a pseudogene. The CDR3 runs 16 residues. The CDR3 sequence: CASSRGPSGRIDEQFF. CDR3 in DNA: TGTGCCAGCAGCCGCGGCCCTAGCGGGAGAATCGATGAGCAGTTCTTC.

The chain recombines TRBV3-1 (or the pseudogene TRBV3-2) with TRBJ2-4, with 10 bases identical to TRBD2. V lost 3 bases to trimming and J lost 2 bases; unmatched junction nucleotides: 7. The CDR3 length is 17 residues. Germline V gene lookup returns CDR1 LGHDT and CDR2 YNNKEL (reference sequence). CDR3 sequence: CASSHLSGRTTKNIQYF. The CDR3 region has the DNA TGTGCCAGCAGCCACCTTAGCGGGAGGACGACCAAAAACATTCAGTACTTC.

A single count supports this clone. This chain uses TRBV19 with TRBJ1-2; weak D call: TRBD1 (5 bases). Germline lookup yields CDR1 LNHDA and CDR2 SQIVND (reference sequence). This CDR3 has 14 amino acids. Trimming took 6 bases from V and 5 from J, leaving 16 bases between them. This CDR3 is CASSPGLRGYGYTF. The CDR3, as DNA: TGTGCCAGTAGCCCCGGCCTCCGGGGGTATGGCTACACCTTC. The full variable domain, its missing parts supplied by reference TRBV19 and TRBJ1-2, is DGGITQSPKYLFRKEGQNVTLSCEQNLNHDAMYWYRQDPGQGLRLIYYSQIVNDFQKGDIAEGYSVSREKKESFPLTVTSAQKNPTAFYLCASSPGLRGYGYTFGSGTRLTVV.

The chain links TRBV4-1 to TRBJ2-7; 7 bases match TRBD2. Per germline, CDR1 MGHRA and CDR2 YSYEKL. V was pared by 2 bases and J by 2 bases, with 6 bases of the junction left unmatched. The CDR3 extends over 15 amino acids. The CDR3 loop reads CASSQRDGTTYEQYF. Written as DNA, the CDR3 is TGCGCCAGCAGCCAACGGGACGGGACTACCTACGAGCAGTACTTC.

The chain uses TRBV19 and TRBJ2-7, with 8 bases aligning to TRBD2. The germline V gene encodes CDR1 LNHDA and CDR2 SQIVND (reference sequence). The V gene end was trimmed by 10 bases and the J gene end by 2 bases; junction bases not matched to a gene: 13. The CDR3 has 15 residues. CDR3 DNA: TGTGCCACCAGTAACCGGGGGGGTAGCCCCTACGAGCAGTACTTC. Amino acids: CATSNRGGSPYEQYF. The whole variable domain, filled in from reference TRBV19 and TRBJ2-7, reads DGGITQSPKYLFRKEGQNVTLSCEQNLNHDAMYWYRQDPGQGLRLIYYSQIVNDFQKGDIAEGYSVSREKKESFPLTVTSAQKNPTAFYLCATSNRGGSPYEQYFGPGTRLTVT.

The V call is TRBV15, the J call TRBJ1-1, with TRBD1 matching 7 bases. Germline CDR1 reads LNHNV; CDR2 reads YYDKDF (reference sequence). The V gene end was trimmed by 5 bases and the J gene end by 3 bases; junction bases not matched to a gene: 9. The CDR3 spans 15 residues. CDR3 nucleotide sequence: TGTGCCACCAGCGAAGGGACAGTGGAGGACACTGAAGCTTTCTTT. It encodes CATSEGTVEDTEAFF.

The gene calls are TRBV5-1 and TRBJ2-1; TRBD1 might be the D (6 bases). V was pared by 2 bases and J by 6 bases, with 12 bases between. CDR1 and CDR2 (germline): SGHRS, YFSETQ. The CDR3 sequence is 14 residues long. The CDR3 DNA is TGCGCCAGCAGCTTATCTACAGGGTCCAATGAGCAGTTCTTC. Translation gives CASSLSTGSNEQFF. Full variable domain (outside the CDR3, taken from reference TRBV5-1 and TRBJ2-1): KAGVTQTPRYLIKTRGQQVTLSCSPISGHRSVSWYQQTPGQGLQFLFEYFSETQRNKGNFPGRFSGRQFSNSRSEMNVSTLELGDSALYLCASSLSTGSNEQFFGPGTRLTVL.

This clone was seen just once. This chain links TRBV18 with TRBJ1-6; 8 bases map to TRBD1. In germline, CDR1 is KGHSH, CDR2 LQKENI. This CDR3 has 17 residues. V lost 5 bases to trimming and J lost 4 bases; unmatched junction nucleotides: 10. This CDR3 is CASSVRPGQEYNSPLHF. CDR3 sequence (DNA): TGTGCCAGCTCAGTTCGACCGGGACAGGAATATAATTCACCCCTCCACTTT.

V gene TRBV4-2 combines with J gene TRBJ2-7; D possibly corresponds to TRBD1 (6 bases). The V end was cut by 0 bases, the J end by 4 bases, with 10 bases between. Germline assignment: CDR1 LGHNA and CDR2 YNFKEQ. CDR3 size: 14 residues. CDR3 amino acids: CASSQDIGQYEQYF. In DNA, the CDR3 is TGTGCCAGCAGCCAAGATATTGGACAGTACGAGCAGTACTTC.